The entry below gives a single T cell receptor beta chain sequence along with its context. The data were taken from a study of blood T cell repertoires in COVID-19. The overall study: COVID-19 samples, acute and convalescent, were from the United States, Italy and Spain. Sources were T cells, B-cell-depleted T cells, or PBMCs; the material itself was cDNA or gDNA.

In the original workflow: Amplification from reference gene primers served as the basis for estimated nucleated cell counts. TCRdb's table, derived via immunoSEQ multiplex PCR, lists solely in-frame clones and lacks some. V and J calls and clone size come straight from that table; D and trimming were deduced from the DNA. The table shows some 110,000 clones, with approximately 84% occurring only once. This CDR3 is built from 15 residues. V shed 2 bases, J shed 5 bases, and the junction held 5 bases outside the gene matches. Germline values: CDR1 SGHDT, CDR2 YYEEEE. The chain carries TRBV5-6 and TRBJ2-5, with 11 bases fitting TRBD1. Material for sequencing was peripheral blood. The TCR originated in a middle-aged man with acute or convalescent COVID-19. CDR3 protein: CASSLRTGGGETQYF. The CDR3 DNA reads TGTGCCAGCAGCTTAAGGACAGGGGGCGGGGAGACCCAGTACTTC.